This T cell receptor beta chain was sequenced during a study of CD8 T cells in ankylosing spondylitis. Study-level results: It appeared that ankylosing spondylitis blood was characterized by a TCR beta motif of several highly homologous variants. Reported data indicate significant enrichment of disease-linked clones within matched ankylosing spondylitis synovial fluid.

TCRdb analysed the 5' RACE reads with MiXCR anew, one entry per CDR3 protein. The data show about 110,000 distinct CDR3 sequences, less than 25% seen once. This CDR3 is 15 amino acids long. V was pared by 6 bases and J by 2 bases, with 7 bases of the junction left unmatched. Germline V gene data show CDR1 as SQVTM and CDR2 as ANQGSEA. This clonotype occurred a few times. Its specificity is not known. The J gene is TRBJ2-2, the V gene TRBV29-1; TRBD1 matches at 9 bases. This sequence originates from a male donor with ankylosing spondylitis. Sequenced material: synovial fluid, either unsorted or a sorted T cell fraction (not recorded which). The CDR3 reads CSVQPGQGNTGELFF. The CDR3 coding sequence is TGCAGCGTCCAACCGGGACAGGGTAACACCGGGGAGCTGTTTTTT.